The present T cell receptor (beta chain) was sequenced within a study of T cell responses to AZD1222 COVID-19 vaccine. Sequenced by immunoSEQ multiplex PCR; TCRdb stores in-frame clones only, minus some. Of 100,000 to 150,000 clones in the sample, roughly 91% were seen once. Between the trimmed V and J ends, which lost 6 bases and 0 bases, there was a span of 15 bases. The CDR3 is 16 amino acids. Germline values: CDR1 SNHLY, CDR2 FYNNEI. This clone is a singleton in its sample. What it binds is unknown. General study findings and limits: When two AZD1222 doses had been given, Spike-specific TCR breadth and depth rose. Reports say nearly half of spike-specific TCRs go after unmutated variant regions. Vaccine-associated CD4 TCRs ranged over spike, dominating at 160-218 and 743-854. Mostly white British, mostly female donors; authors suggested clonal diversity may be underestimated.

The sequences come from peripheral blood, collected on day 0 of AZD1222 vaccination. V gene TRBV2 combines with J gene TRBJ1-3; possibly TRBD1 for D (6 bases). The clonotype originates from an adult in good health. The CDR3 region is CASRTRGTTSGNTIYF. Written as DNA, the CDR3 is TGTGCCAGCAGGACAAGGGGGACTACCTCTGGAAACACCATATATTTT.